This T cell receptor beta chain emerged from a study of human T cells and chemical hapten exposure. Study findings and constraints: Those TCRs sitting above 1 in 1000 frequency stayed the same with DPC sensitization.

Time point denoted: pre-sensitization, week 0. Treatment given: therapeutic diphenylcyclopropenone sensitization with weekly scalp DPC. With respect to this clonotype: Its antigen is still unknown.

TCRdb reprocessed the RACE reads via MiXCR and lists one record per CDR3 protein. The sample records 150,000 to 200,000 distinct CDR3 sequences, around 30% being singletons. The CDR3 spans 16 residues. CDR1 is LGHDT, CDR2 YNNKEL, per germline (reference sequence). Trimming cost V 4 bases and J 5 bases; bases outside gene matches: 12. Sequenced here: whole blood, sampled in connection with sensitization to the hapten diphenylcyclopropenone (DPC). The sequence came from a young woman with alopecia areata. Some clones in this sample may be carry-over from other donors' samples. The rearrangement uses TRBV3-1 and TRBJ2-5, with 8 nucleotides matching TRBD1. The CDR3 loop is CASSPQGARPSETQYF. Here the CDR3 DNA reads TGTGCCAGCAGCCCCCAGGGGGCGAGGCCAAGCGAGACCCAGTACTTC.